A selection of T cell receptor beta chains follows, all from one sample in a study of OX40 agonist ivuxolimab in advanced cancers. Profiling relied on immunoSEQ multiplex PCR, and the TCRdb table lists in-frame clones only, not all of them. The data hold over 100,000 clones, with 90% to 95% observed a single time. The source material was CD4+ or CD8+ T cells sorted from blood, sampled in a trial of the OX40 agonist ivuxolimab. The receptors stem from an adult with an advanced solid tumor such as melanoma, head and neck, liver or kidney cancer. Both conserved end residues are part of each CDR3. Only some rows state a clone size, as once, few, many or a class for expanded clones.

.	TRBV19	TRBJ1-1	CASNPTGGNTEAFF
.	TRBV5-6	TRBJ1-4	CASSLVDTPNEKLFF
.	TRBV5-6	TRBJ1-5	CASSWGGMVGNQPQHF
.	TRBV5-6	TRBJ2-6	CASSLAGANVLTF
once	TRBV5-5	TRBJ2-7	CASSLAGKRQYF
.	TRBV7-9	TRBJ2-5	CASSLALAGTYQETQYF
once	TRBV10-3	TRBJ1-2	CAISRDRGLWGGYTF
.	TRBV19	TRBJ1-2	CASSRDLNYGYTF
few	TRBV2	TRBJ1-6	CASSQEGNSPLHF
.	TRBV5-1	TRBJ2-7	CASSTGTGTYEQYF
.	TRBV29-1	TRBJ1-4	CSHSSGEKLFF
.	TRBV30	TRBJ2-6	CAWRRGRAAAGANVLTF
.	TRBV11-2	TRBJ2-1	CASSPGAAGGWNEQFF
.	TRBV15	TRBJ2-7	CATSGTAGAYEQYF
.	TRBV9	TRBJ2-1	CASSVGVLVSEQFF
.	TRBV28	TRBJ2-7	CASVRGTGVYEQYF
.	TRBV6-5	TRBJ1-2	CASSQTGGFDGYTF
once	TRBV18	TRBJ2-7	CASSSDAGYEQYF
.	TRBV29-1	TRBJ2-2	CSAGHTGELFF
.	TRBV4-2	TRBJ2-7	CASTRGTNNYEQYF
.	TRBV18	TRBJ2-3	CASSPLIVGTDTQYF
.	TRBV7-2	TRBJ1-4	CASSLSAAVNEKLFF
.	TRBV9	TRBJ1-2	CASSSFGGPNYGYTF
.	TRBV5-4	TRBJ2-5	CASSFNPAQTQYF
.	TRBV15	TRBJ2-7	CATSKVLGAYEQYF
.	TRBV18	TRBJ2-7	CASSPVSGLYEQYF
.	TRBV4-3	TRBJ2-1	CASSHRTSGRFEQFF
.	TRBV18	TRBJ1-2	CASSPGLLGQNYGYTF
once	TRBV13	TRBJ1-1	CASSPGGVNTEAFF